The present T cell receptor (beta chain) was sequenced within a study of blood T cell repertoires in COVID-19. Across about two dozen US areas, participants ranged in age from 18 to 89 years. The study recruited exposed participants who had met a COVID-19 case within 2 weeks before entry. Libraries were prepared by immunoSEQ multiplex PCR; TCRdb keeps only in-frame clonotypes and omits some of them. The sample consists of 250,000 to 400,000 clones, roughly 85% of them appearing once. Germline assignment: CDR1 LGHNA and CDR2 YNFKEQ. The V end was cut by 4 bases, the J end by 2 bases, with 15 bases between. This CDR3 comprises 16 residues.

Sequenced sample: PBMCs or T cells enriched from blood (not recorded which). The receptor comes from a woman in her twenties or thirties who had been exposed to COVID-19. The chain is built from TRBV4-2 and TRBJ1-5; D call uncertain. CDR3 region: CASSPVDRAGNQPQHF. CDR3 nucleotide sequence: TGTGCCAGCAGCCCCGTTGACCGCGCGGGCAATCAGCCCCAGCATTTT.